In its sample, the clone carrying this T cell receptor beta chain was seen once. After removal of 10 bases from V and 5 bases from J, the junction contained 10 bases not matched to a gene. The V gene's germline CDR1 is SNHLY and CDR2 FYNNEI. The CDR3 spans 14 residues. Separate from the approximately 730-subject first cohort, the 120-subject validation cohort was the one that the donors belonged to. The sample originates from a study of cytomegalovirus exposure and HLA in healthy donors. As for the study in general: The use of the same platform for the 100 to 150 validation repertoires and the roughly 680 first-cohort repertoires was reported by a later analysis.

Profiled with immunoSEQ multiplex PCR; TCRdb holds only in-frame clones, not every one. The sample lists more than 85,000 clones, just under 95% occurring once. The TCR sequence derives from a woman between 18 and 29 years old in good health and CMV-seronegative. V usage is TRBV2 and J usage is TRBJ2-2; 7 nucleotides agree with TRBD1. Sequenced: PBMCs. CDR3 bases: TGTGCCACCTTACCGGGACAGCAAACCGGGGAGCTGTTTTTT. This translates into CATLPGQQTGELFF.